The rows below give T cell receptor beta chains drawn from one sample of a study of cytomegalovirus exposure and HLA in healthy donors. Clones were read by immunoSEQ multiplex PCR, and TCRdb kept only the in-frame ones, dropping some. The sample includes tens of thousands of clones, 82% seen only once; the top ten take around 3.3%. The source material was PBMCs. The receptors were gathered from a woman aged 18-29 years in good health and CMV-seronegative. CDR3s include the opening cysteine and the closing phenylalanine or tryptophan. A D gene is named only where the DNA matches it firmly. Some rows mark clone size as missing; the rest say once, few, many or name a class of expanded clone.

abundance	j_gene	v_gene	d_gene	CDR3nt	CDR3aa
.	TRBJ2-1	TRBV5-4	.	TGTGCCAGCAGCGGGAGTGGGGGGAGCTCCTACAATGAGCAGTTCTTC	CASSGSGGSSYNEQFF
.	TRBJ2-2	TRBV28	TRBD2	TGTGCCAGCAGTTCCGGACTAGAATATGGCGGGGAGCTGTTTTTT	CASSSGLEYGGELFF
.	TRBJ2-4	TRBV6-5	TRBD1	TGTGCCAGCAGTTCTCCGGGACAGGCAGAAAACATTCAGTACTTC	CASSSPGQAENIQYF
.	TRBJ1-2	TRBV7-6	TRBD1	TGTGCCAGCAGCCCAGGGGACAGGGTCGAATATGGCTACACCTTC	CASSPGDRVEYGYTF
.	TRBJ1-5	TRBV5-8	.	TGTGCCAGCAGCCTCGACCGGACAGCAAGCAATCAGCCCCAGCATTTT	CASSLDRTASNQPQHF
few	TRBJ2-1	TRBV19	TRBD2	TGTGCCAGTAGTATGCTAGCGGGAGGCCGGTACAATGAGCAGTTCTTC	CASSMLAGGRYNEQFF
.	TRBJ2-5	TRBV19	.	TGTGCCAGTAGTATGAGGGAAGAGACCCAGTACTTC	CASSMREETQYF
once	TRBJ2-5	TRBV7-2	.	TGTGCCAGCAGCTTTGGGCGAGCAGAGACCCAGTACTTC	CASSFGRAETQYF
.	TRBJ2-1	TRBV19	.	TGTGCCAGTAGTATCGGTCAGGGATCCTACAATGAGCAGTTCTTC	CASSIGQGSYNEQFF
few	TRBJ1-5	TRBV6-5	.	TGTGCCAGCAGTTCGTGGCAGGGGAATCAGCCCCAGCATTTT	CASSSWQGNQPQHF
.	TRBJ2-2	TRBV7-9	TRBD1	TGTGCCAGCAGCCGCGGGACAGGGGGCACCGGGGAGCTGTTTTTT	CASSRGTGGTGELFF
few	TRBJ1-1	TRBV15	.	TGTGCCACCAGCAGAGATAGGGGGGGTGGCCCGAACACTGAAGCTTTCTTT	CATSRDRGGGPNTEAFF
.	TRBJ1-2	TRBV19	TRBD1	TGTGCCAGTAGTCGGTCACAGGGGTATGGGGATGGCTACACCTTC	CASSRSQGYGDGYTF
.	TRBJ1-2	TRBV29-1	TRBD1	TGCAGCGTTGAACCTAGACAGGGGGCCTATGGCTACACCTTC	CSVEPRQGAYGYTF
.	TRBJ2-1	TRBV15	.	TGTGCCACCAGCAGAGACTCGAGCTCCTACAATGAGCAGTTCTTC	CATSRDSSSYNEQFF
few	TRBJ2-7	TRBV12-5	TRBD2	TGTGCTAGTGGTTTGGAACTAGCGGGGCTCCGTGAGCAGTACTTC	CASGLELAGLREQYF
.	TRBJ1-3	TRBV5-6	TRBD1	TGTGCCAGCAGCTTACTCGACAGGGAGGTGAACACCATATATTTT	CASSLLDREVNTIYF
.	TRBJ2-6	TRBV19	.	TGTGCCAGTAGCCCCGACTGGACAGCGAACGTCCTGACTTTC	CASSPDWTANVLTF
.	TRBJ2-3	TRBV21-1	.	TGTGCCAACTTAGCGGGAGGGCCCTCGACAGATACGCAGTATTTT	CANLAGGPSTDTQYF
.	TRBJ2-1	TRBV11-3	.	TGTGCCAGCAGCCCACGACACCGGGGCGGGAACAATGAGCAGTTCTTC	CASSPRHRGGNNEQFF
.	TRBJ2-2	TRBV5-6	.	TGTGCCAGCAGCTTGGTTAGCACCGGGGAGCTGTTTTTT	CASSLVSTGELFF
.	TRBJ2-7	TRBV11-2	TRBD2	TGTGCCAGCACCGGGACTAGCGACGCCTACGAGCAGTACTTC	CASTGTSDAYEQYF
few	TRBJ2-3	TRBV5-1	TRBD2	TGCGCCACCCAAAGGGAGGGTTTGGATACGCAGTATTTT	CATQREGLDTQYF
.	TRBJ2-7	TRBV2	.	TGTGCCAGCAGTGGGGGGGTTGGGACAGCTTCCTACGAGCAGTACTTC	CASSGGVGTASYEQYF
once	TRBJ1-5	TRBV27	.	TGTGCCAGCAGTTTAAGGGGGATGAGCAATCAGCCCCAGCATTTT	CASSLRGMSNQPQHF
.	TRBJ2-2	TRBV5-1	.	TGCGCCAGCAGCGAGGAGACCGGGGAGCTGTTTTTT	CASSEETGELFF
.	TRBJ2-1	TRBV25-1	.	TGTGCCAGCAGTGAATCAGGAGGGTGGCAGTACAATGAGCAGTTCTTC	CASSESGGWQYNEQFF
.	TRBJ2-2	TRBV10-3	TRBD2	TGTGCCATCAGTGTTGGACTAGCGGGAAACACCGGGGAGCTGTTTTTT	CAISVGLAGNTGELFF